This entry is about one TCR beta chain. Its target is unknown. In the PCR, 60 Vbeta and 13 Jbeta primers were used. Measured with immunoSEQ multiplex PCR; TCRdb has only the in-frame clones, and not every one. The sample yields some 190,000 clones, about four fifths seen once. This sample was included in a study of cytomegalovirus exposure and HLA in healthy donors. Study-level findings and limits: In a later analysis, a missense DCLRE1C variant was linked to TCR beta V- and J-gene trimming.

CDR3 size: 14 residues. With 4 bases clipped from V and 5 bases from J, the junction kept 7 bases outside the gene matches. In germline, CDR1 is LGHNA, CDR2 YNFKEQ. Each donor was nominally healthy when sampled (though unrecorded immune exposures were likely). This chain joins TRBV4-2 and TRBJ2-7; 8 nucleotides line up with TRBD1. The material sequenced was PBMCs. The sequence was collected from a woman aged 45-59 years in good health and CMV-seronegative. Written as DNA, the CDR3 is TGTGCCAGCAGCCTCCGGACAGGGCAAAACGAGCAGTACTTC. This codes for CASSLRTGQNEQYF.